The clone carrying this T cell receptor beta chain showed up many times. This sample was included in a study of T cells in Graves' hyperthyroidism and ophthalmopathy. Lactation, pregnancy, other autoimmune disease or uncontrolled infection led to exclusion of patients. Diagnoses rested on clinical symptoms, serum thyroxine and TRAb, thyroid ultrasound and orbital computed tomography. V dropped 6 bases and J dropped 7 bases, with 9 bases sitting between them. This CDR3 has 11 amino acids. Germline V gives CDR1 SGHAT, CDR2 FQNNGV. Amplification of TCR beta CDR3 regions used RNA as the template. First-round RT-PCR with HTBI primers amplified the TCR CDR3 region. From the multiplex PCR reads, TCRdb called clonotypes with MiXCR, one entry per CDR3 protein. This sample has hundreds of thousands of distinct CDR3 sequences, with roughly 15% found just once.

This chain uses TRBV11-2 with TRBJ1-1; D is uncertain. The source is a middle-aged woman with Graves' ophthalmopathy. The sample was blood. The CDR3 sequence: CASSRTREAFF. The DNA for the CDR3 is TGTGCCAGCAGTCGCACCCGTGAAGCTTTCTTT.